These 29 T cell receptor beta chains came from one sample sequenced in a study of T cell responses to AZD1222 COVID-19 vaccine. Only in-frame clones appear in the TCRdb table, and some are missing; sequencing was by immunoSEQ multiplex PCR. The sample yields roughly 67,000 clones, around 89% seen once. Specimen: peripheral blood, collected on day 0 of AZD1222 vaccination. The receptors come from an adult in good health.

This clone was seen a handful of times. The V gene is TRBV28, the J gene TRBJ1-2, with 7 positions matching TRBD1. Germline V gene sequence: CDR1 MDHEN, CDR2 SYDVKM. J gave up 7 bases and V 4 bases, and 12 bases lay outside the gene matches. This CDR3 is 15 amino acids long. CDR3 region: CASSSPAGGLSGYTF. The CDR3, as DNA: TGTGCCAGCAGTTCCCCCGCAGGGGGTCTCAGTGGCTACACCTTC.

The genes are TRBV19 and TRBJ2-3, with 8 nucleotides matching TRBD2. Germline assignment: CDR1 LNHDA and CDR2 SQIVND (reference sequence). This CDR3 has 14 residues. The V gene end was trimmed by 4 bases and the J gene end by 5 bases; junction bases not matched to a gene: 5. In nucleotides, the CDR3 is TGTGCCAGTAGTAGGTTTGCGGGAGGAGATACGCAGTATTTT. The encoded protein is CASSRFAGGDTQYF.

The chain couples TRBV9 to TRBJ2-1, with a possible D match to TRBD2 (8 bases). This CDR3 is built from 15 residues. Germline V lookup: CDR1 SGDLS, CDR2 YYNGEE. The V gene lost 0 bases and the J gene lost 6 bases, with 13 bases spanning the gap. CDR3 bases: TGTGCCAGCAGCGTAGGTAGCGGGACAGTCAATGAGCAGTTCTTC. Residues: CASSVGSGTVNEQFF.

The CDR3 DNA reads TGTGCCAGCAGTTACGCAGGGGGCAATCAGCCCCAGCATTTT. This translates into CASSYAGGNQPQHF. The chain joins TRBV6-5 to TRBJ1-5, with D maybe TRBD1 (6 bases). Trimming cost V 2 bases and J 2 bases, with 7 bases left between them. Germline V gene lookup returns CDR1 MNHEY and CDR2 SVGAGI. This CDR3 contains 14 residues.

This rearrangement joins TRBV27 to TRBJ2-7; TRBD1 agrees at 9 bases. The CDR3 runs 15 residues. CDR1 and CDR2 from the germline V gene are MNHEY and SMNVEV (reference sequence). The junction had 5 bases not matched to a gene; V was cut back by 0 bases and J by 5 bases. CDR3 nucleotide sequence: TGTGCCAGCAGTTTATCGTTGGGGACAGGGAACGAGCAGTACTTC. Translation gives CASSLSLGTGNEQYF.

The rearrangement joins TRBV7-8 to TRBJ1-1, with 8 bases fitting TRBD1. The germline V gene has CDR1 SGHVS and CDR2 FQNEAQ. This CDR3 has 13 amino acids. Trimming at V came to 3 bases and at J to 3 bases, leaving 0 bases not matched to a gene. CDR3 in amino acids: CASSLDRDTEAFF. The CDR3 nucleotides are TGTGCCAGCAGCTTGGACAGGGACACTGAAGCTTTCTTT.

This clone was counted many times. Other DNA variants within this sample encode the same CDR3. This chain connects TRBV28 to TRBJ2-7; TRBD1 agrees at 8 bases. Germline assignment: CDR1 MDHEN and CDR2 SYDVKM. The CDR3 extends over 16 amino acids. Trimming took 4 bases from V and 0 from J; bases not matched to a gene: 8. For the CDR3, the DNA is TGTGCCAGCAGTTCCACTCGACAGGGGCCCTCCTACGAGCAGTACTTC. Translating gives CASSSTRQGPSYEQYF.

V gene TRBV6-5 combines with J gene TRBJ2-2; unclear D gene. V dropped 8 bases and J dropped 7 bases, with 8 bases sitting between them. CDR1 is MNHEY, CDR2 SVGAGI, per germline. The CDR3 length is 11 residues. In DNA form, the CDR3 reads TGTGCCAGCCGGGCCGGCGGGGAGCTGTTTTTT. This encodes CASRAGGELFF.

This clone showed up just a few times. This CDR3 reads CASSEGSYEQYF. Written as DNA, the CDR3 is TGTGCCAGCAGTGAAGGTTCGTACGAGCAGTACTTC. The chain combines TRBV7-9 with TRBJ2-7, with no clear D. Germline CDR1 is SEHNR and CDR2 is FQNEAQ (reference sequence). V lost 6 bases and J 4 bases, leaving 10 bases between the germline ends. This CDR3 spans 12 amino acids. Combining the CDR3 with reference TRBV7-9 and TRBJ2-7 gives the whole variable domain DTGVSQNPRHKITKRGQNVTFRCDPISEHNRLYWYRQTLGQGPEFLTYFQNEAQLEKSRLLSDRFSAERPKGSFSTLEIQRTEQGDSAMYLCASSEGSYEQYFGPGTRLTVT.

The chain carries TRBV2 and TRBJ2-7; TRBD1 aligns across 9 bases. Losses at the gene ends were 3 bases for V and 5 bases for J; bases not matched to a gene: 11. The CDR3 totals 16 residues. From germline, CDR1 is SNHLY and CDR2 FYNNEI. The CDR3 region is CASSDLSGTGTHEQYF. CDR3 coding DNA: TGTGCCAGCAGTGACTTGAGCGGGACAGGGACCCACGAGCAGTACTTC.

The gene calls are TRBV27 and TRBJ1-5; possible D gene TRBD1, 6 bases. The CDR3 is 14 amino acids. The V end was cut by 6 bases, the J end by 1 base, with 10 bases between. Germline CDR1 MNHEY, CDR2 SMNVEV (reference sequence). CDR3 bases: TGTGCCAGCAGGGCAGGGGTGAGCAATCAGCCCCAGCATTTT. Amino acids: CASRAGVSNQPQHF.

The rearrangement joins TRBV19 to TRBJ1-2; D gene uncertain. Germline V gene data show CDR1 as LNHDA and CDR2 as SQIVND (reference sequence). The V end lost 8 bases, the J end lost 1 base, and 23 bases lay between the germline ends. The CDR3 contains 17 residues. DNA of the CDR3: TGTGCCAGTGCCCATTCCACTGACACCAAATTTAACTATGGCTACACCTTC. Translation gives CASAHSTDTKFNYGYTF. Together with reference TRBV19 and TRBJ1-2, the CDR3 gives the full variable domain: DGGITQSPKYLFRKEGQNVTLSCEQNLNHDAMYWYRQDPGQGLRLIYYSQIVNDFQKGDIAEGYSVSREKKESFPLTVTSAQKNPTAFYLCASAHSTDTKFNYGYTFGSGTRLTVV.

The CDR3 here is CASSSTGNSGANVLTF. CDR3 nucleotide sequence: TGTGCCAGCAGCTCCACAGGGAACTCTGGGGCCAACGTCCTGACTTTC. The chain carries TRBV7-9 and TRBJ2-6, with D tentatively TRBD1 (6 bases). Germline V lookup: CDR1 SEHNR, CDR2 FQNEAQ (reference sequence). The CDR3 contains 16 residues. V dropped 4 bases and J dropped 0 bases, with 10 bases sitting between them.

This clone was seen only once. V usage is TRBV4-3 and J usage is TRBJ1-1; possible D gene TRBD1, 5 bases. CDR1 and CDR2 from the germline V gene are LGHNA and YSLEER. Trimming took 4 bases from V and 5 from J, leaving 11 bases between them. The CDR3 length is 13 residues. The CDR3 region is CASSLGGSTEAFF. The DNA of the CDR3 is TGCGCCAGCAGCCTTGGGGGTAGTACTGAAGCTTTCTTT.

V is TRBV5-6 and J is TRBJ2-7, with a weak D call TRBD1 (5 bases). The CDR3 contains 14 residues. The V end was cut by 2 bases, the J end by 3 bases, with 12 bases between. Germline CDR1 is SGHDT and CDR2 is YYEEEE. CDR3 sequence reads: CASSFRQSVYEQYF. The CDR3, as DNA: TGTGCCAGCAGCTTCAGACAGAGCGTCTACGAGCAGTACTTC.

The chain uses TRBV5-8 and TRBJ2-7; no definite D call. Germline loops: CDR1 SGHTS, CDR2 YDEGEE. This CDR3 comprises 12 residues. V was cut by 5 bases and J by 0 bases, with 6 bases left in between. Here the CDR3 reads CASRPSSYEQYF. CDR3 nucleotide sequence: TGTGCCAGCAGACCTAGCTCCTACGAGCAGTACTTC.

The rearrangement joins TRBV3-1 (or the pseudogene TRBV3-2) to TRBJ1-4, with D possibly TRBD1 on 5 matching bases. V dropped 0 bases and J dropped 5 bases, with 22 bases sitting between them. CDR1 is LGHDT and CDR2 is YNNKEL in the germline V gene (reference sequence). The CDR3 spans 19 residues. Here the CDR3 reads CASSQETQGRRRRNEKLFF. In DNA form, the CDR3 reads TGTGCCAGCAGCCAAGAGACTCAGGGCAGACGACGCCGCAATGAAAAACTGTTTTTT.

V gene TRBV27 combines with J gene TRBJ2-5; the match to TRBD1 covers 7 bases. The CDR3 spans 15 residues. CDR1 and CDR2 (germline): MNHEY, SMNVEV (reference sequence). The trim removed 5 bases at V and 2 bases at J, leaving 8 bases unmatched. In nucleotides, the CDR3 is TGTGCCAGCAGTCCTCGCCGGGGACAGCAAGAGACCCAGTACTTC. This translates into CASSPRRGQQETQYF.

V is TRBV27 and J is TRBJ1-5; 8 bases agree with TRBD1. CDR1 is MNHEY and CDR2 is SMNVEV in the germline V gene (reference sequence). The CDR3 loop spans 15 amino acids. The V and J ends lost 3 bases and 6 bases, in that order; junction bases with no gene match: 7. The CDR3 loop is CASSFAQGVGQPQHF. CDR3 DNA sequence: TGTGCCAGCAGTTTCGCACAGGGGGTTGGTCAGCCCCAGCATTTT.

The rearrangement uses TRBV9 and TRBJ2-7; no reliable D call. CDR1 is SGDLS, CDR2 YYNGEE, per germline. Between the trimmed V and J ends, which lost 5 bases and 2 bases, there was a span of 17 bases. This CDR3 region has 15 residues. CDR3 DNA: TGTGCCAGCAGTCCCGGGCCGGATACAGCCTACGAGCAGTACTTC. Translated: CASSPGPDTAYEQYF.

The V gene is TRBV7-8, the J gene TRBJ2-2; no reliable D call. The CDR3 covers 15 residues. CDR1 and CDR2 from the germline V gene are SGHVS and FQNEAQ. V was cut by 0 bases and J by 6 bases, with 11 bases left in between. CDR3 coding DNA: TGTGCCAGCAGCTTAGCAGGGCCGGGTCCCGGGGAGCTGTTTTTT. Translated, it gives CASSLAGPGPGELFF.

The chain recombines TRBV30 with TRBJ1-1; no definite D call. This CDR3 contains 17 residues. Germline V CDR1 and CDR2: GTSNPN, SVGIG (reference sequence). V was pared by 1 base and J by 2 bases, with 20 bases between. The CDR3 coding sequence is TGTGCCTGGAGTGCTCCTCGGACTGAAAGCTTAAACACTGAAGCTTTCTTT. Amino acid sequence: CAWSAPRTESLNTEAFF.

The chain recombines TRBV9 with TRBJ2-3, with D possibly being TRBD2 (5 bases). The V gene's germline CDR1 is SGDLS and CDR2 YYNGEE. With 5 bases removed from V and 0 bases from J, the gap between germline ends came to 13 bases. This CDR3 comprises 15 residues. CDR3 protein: CASRRGSLSTDTQYF. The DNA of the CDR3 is TGTGCCAGCAGACGGGGAAGCCTTAGCACAGATACGCAGTATTTT.

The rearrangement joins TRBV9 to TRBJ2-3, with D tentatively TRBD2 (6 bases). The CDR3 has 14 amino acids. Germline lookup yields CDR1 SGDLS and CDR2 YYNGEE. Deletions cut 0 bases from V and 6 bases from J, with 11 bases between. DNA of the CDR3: TGTGCCAGCAGCGTAGAGAGGAGGGGTGATACGCAGTATTTT. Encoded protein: CASSVERRGDTQYF. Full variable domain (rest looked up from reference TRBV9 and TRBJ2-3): DSGVTQTPKHLITATGQRVTLRCSPRSGDLSVYWYQQSLDQGLQFLIQYYNGEERAKGNILERFSAQQFPDLHSELNLSSLELGDSALYFCASSVERRGDTQYFGPGTRLTVL.

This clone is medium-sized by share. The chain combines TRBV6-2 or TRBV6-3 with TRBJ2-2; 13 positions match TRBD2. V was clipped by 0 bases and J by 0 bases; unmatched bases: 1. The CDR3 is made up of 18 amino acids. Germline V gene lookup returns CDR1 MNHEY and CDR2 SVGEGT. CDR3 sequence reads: CASSYSTSGGANTGELFF. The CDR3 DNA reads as TGTGCCAGCAGTTACTCAACTAGCGGGGGGGCGAACACCGGGGAGCTGTTTTTT.

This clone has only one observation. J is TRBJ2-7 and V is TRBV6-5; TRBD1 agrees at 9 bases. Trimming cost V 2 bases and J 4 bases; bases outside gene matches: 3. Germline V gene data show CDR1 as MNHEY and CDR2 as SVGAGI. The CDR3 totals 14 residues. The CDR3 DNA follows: TGTGCCAGCAGTTACGGGACAGGGAAGTACGAGCAGTACTTC. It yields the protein CASSYGTGKYEQYF.

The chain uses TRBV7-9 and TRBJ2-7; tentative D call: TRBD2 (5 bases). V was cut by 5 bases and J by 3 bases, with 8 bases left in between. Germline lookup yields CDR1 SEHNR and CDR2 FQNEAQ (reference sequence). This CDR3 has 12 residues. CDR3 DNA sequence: TGTGCCAGCAGCCTGGACTTCTACGAGCAGTACTTC. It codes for CASSLDFYEQYF.

CDR3 DNA sequence: TGTGCCAGCAGTTCCCCAGGGACAGGGGGATATGGCTACACCTTC. Its translation: CASSSPGTGGYGYTF. The rearrangement joins TRBV6-5 to TRBJ1-2, with 11 nucleotides matching TRBD1. CDR3 size: 15 residues. Per the germline V gene, CDR1 is MNHEY and CDR2 is SVGAGI. The trim removed 4 bases at V and 5 bases at J, leaving 6 bases unmatched.

CDR3 bases: TGTGCCAGTAGTATGCCCCGGACGGAAACCTCCTACGAGCAGTACTTC. Residues: CASSMPRTETSYEQYF. V and J are TRBV19 and TRBJ2-7; unclear D gene. From germline, CDR1 is LNHDA and CDR2 SQIVND (reference sequence). The CDR3 contains 16 residues. Between the trimmed V and J ends, which lost 3 bases and 0 bases, there was a span of 15 bases.